One T cell receptor beta chain is described in this entry. TCRdb keeps only in-frame clones here, not all; method: immunoSEQ multiplex PCR. The sample contains tens of thousands of clones, 84% of which appear only once. Time point reported: pretreatment peripheral blood. The sample comes from a study of PD-L1 blockade in urothelial cancer. The overall study: Patients initiated atezolizumab in about 2014 at 1,200 mg intravenously every 3 weeks.

The CDR3 is 16 amino acids. Germline V gives CDR1 SGDLS, CDR2 YYNGEE. V lost 0 bases, J lost 6 bases, and 7 bases stayed unmatched. This clonotype was sampled from a woman aged 65 to 85 with urothelial cancer. The V call is TRBV9, the J call TRBJ2-1; 9 bases agree with TRBD1. The source was PBMCs, collected around atezolizumab (anti-PD-L1) treatment. CDR3 loop: CASSVGGTGLGNEQFF. The CDR3 region has the DNA TGTGCCAGCAGCGTAGGCGGGACAGGGCTAGGCAATGAGCAGTTCTTC. The variable domain in full, completed from reference TRBV9 and TRBJ2-1, reads DSGVTQTPKHLITATGQRVTLRCSPRSGDLSVYWYQQSLDQGLQFLIQYYNGEERAKGNILERFSAQQFPDLHSELNLSSLELGDSALYFCASSVGGTGLGNEQFFGPGTRLTVL.